Listed below are T cell receptor beta chains from one sample, sequenced in a study of blood T cell repertoires in COVID-19. TCRdb keeps only in-frame clones here, not all; method: immunoSEQ multiplex PCR. The repertoire holds approximately 230,000 clones, with around 90% as singletons. The material sequenced was peripheral blood. The receptor source for this set is a man older than 75 with acute or convalescent COVID-19. The CDR3 runs from the conserved cysteine through the conserved F or W. Fields, in order: clone size, D gene, J gene, V gene, CDR3 DNA, CDR3 protein. The D gene is left open where the match is weak. Part of the rows lack a size; the others show once, few, many or a class for expanded clones.

size: -; D: -; J: TRBJ1-2; V: TRBV5-4; DNA: TGTGCCAGCAGCTTGGTGGGCAGGGTCGGCTATGGCTACACCTTC; CDR3: CASSLVGRVGYGYTF
size: -; D: TRBD2; J: TRBJ2-1; V: TRBV11-2; DNA: TGTGCCAGCAGCTTCGGACTAGCGGGACGAGAAGACTACAATGAGCAGTTCTTC; CDR3: CASSFGLAGREDYNEQFF
size: -; D: -; J: TRBJ1-5; V: TRBV2; DNA: TGTGCCAGCAGCACCGGGACACTTAGCAATCAGCCCCAGCATTTT; CDR3: CASSTGTLSNQPQHF
size: -; D: -; J: TRBJ1-3; V: TRBV3-1/TRBV3-2; DNA: TGTGCCAGCAGCAGACCCGGGAGCTCTGGAAACACCATATATTTT; CDR3: CASSRPGSSGNTIYF
size: -; D: -; J: TRBJ1-1; V: TRBV28; DNA: TGTGCCAACAGGGCGCTGGAGATGAACACTGAAGCTTTCTTT; CDR3: CANRALEMNTEAFF
size: -; D: TRBD1; J: TRBJ1-5; V: TRBV19; DNA: TGTGCCAGTAGTATGGAGGGGGCCTTTAGCAATCAGCCCCAGCATTTT; CDR3: CASSMEGAFSNQPQHF
size: -; D: -; J: TRBJ2-3; V: TRBV5-4; DNA: TGTGCCAGCAGCTTGGGAGGGGGGGGGACCACAGATACGCAGTATTTT; CDR3: CASSLGGGGTTDTQYF
size: -; D: TRBD2; J: TRBJ2-3; V: TRBV14; DNA: TGTGCCAGCAGCCAAGATCTTGGACTAGTGGGCACAGATACGCAGTATTTT; CDR3: CASSQDLGLVGTDTQYF
size: -; D: TRBD1; J: TRBJ2-3; V: TRBV6-2/TRBV6-3; DNA: TGTGCCAGCAGTCGGGACAGGGAAAGGGTTACGCAGTATTTT; CDR3: CASSRDRERVTQYF
size: -; D: -; J: TRBJ1-2; V: TRBV4-3; DNA: TGCGCCAGCAGCCAAGAACAGGGTTTCTATGGCTACACCTTC; CDR3: CASSQEQGFYGYTF
size: -; D: -; J: TRBJ1-5; V: TRBV5-1; DNA: TGCGCCAGCAGCGCTACAGGGTTGGATCAGCCCCAGCATTTT; CDR3: CASSATGLDQPQHF
size: -; D: -; J: TRBJ2-2; V: TRBV4-2; DNA: TGTGCCAGCAGCCACTGGGGGGGGCAGTCCGGGGAGCTGTTTTTT; CDR3: CASSHWGGQSGELFF
size: -; D: TRBD1; J: TRBJ1-1; V: TRBV3-1/TRBV3-2; DNA: TGTGCCAGCAGCCGACAGGGTGTTCTCACTGAAGCTTTCTTT; CDR3: CASSRQGVLTEAFF
size: -; D: -; J: TRBJ1-2; V: TRBV3-1/TRBV3-2; DNA: TGTGCCAGCGGGGGAGGGTATGGCTACACCTTC; CDR3: CASGGGYGYTF
size: -; D: -; J: TRBJ2-7; V: TRBV5-1; DNA: TGCGCCAGCAGGATAGGGGTGGCAGGGGTTGGCTACGAGCAGTACTTC; CDR3: CASRIGVAGVGYEQYF
size: -; D: -; J: TRBJ1-6; V: TRBV2; DNA: TGTGCCAGCAGATTTGACGGTGGTAGAGGTAATTCACCCCTCCACTTT; CDR3: CASRFDGGRGNSPLHF
size: -; D: TRBD2; J: TRBJ2-1; V: TRBV11-3; DNA: TGTGCCAGCAGCTCAGGACTAGCGGGGGGGCCAGGTTTGCAGTTCTTC; CDR3: CASSSGLAGGPGLQFF
size: -; D: -; J: TRBJ1-5; V: TRBV19; DNA: TGTGCCAGTAGTACAACAGGGCCCTCGAATCAGCCCCAGCATTTT; CDR3: CASSTTGPSNQPQHF
size: -; D: TRBD1; J: TRBJ1-2; V: TRBV3-1/TRBV3-2; DNA: TGTGCCAGCAGCCCCGAGGGGGCGGCAAGGGAGGGCTACACCTTC; CDR3: CASSPEGAAREGYTF
size: -; D: -; J: TRBJ1-1; V: TRBV7-3; DNA: TGTGCCAGCAGCATGGGGCAGGGGACCTACACTGAAGCTTTCTTT; CDR3: CASSMGQGTYTEAFF
size: -; D: -; J: TRBJ1-2; V: TRBV10-1; DNA: TGCGCCAGCAGTGAGTCCCGACAGCGCCCCTATGGCTACACCTTC; CDR3: CASSESRQRPYGYTF
size: -; D: -; J: TRBJ1-2; V: TRBV24-1; DNA: TGTGCCACCAGTGATTTCCCTGACGGAGCCTATGGCTACACCTTC; CDR3: CATSDFPDGAYGYTF
size: few; D: TRBD1; J: TRBJ2-7; V: TRBV18; DNA: TGTGCCAGCTCACCACTGGGACAGGGGGGTTACGAGCAGTACTTC; CDR3: CASSPLGQGGYEQYF
size: -; D: -; J: TRBJ2-7; V: TRBV15; DNA: TGTGCCACCAGCAGAGACCAGGGGCCATCTATGGAGCAGTACTTC; CDR3: CATSRDQGPSMEQYF
size: -; D: -; J: TRBJ2-1; V: TRBV28; DNA: TGTGCCAGCAGTTTAGCGGGGAATGAGCAGTTCTTC; CDR3: CASSLAGNEQFF
size: -; D: -; J: TRBJ2-1; V: TRBV11-2; DNA: TGTGCCAGCAGCTTAGCGTGGGCAGACAATGAGCAGTTCTTC; CDR3: CASSLAWADNEQFF
size: -; D: -; J: TRBJ2-3; V: TRBV21-1; DNA: TGTGCCAGCAGCTCCTCTTGCGGGGGGCCTTATAGCACAGATACGCAGTATTTT; CDR3: CASSSSCGGPYSTDTQYF
size: -; D: -; J: TRBJ1-4; V: TRBV6-1; DNA: TGTGCCAGCAGTGAAGTTACGGGGGGTTCTAATGAAAAACTGTTTTTT; CDR3: CASSEVTGGSNEKLFF
size: -; D: -; J: TRBJ1-1; V: TRBV28; DNA: TGTGCCAGCACCCTTGGGGCTACTACGGGCACTGAAGCTTTCTTT; CDR3: CASTLGATTGTEAFF
size: -; D: TRBD2; J: TRBJ2-1; V: TRBV9; DNA: TGTGCCAGCAGCGTAGGAGTTAGCGGGAGTTACAATGAGCAGTTCTTC; CDR3: CASSVGVSGSYNEQFF
size: -; D: TRBD2; J: TRBJ2-3; V: TRBV7-9; DNA: TGTGCCAGCAGCTTCGGACTAGCGGGAGGCACAGATACGCAGTATTTT; CDR3: CASSFGLAGGTDTQYF
size: -; D: -; J: TRBJ1-2; V: TRBV28; DNA: TGTGCCAGCAGTTTAAATACCGGACAGTTCGGTGGCTACACCTTC; CDR3: CASSLNTGQFGGYTF
size: -; D: TRBD2; J: TRBJ2-7; V: TRBV28; DNA: TGTGCCAGCAGTCCTCCGGGACTAGCGGGAAAAAGGTACTCCTACGAGCAGTACTTC; CDR3: CASSPPGLAGKRYSYEQYF
size: -; D: TRBD2; J: TRBJ2-2; V: TRBV19; DNA: TGTGCCAGTAGCCCCTTTTGGGCTAGCGGGGTGGCCGGGGAGCTGTTTTTT; CDR3: CASSPFWASGVAGELFF
size: -; D: TRBD1; J: TRBJ1-4; V: TRBV5-1; DNA: TGCGCCAGCAGCTTATACCCCGGGACAGGGGGCGAAAAACTGTTTTTT; CDR3: CASSLYPGTGGEKLFF
size: -; D: TRBD1; J: TRBJ1-4; V: TRBV12-3/TRBV12-4; DNA: TGTGCCAGCAGTTTAAGACAGGGTGAAAAACTGTTTTTT; CDR3: CASSLRQGEKLFF
size: -; D: -; J: TRBJ2-1; V: TRBV7-9; DNA: TGTGCCAGCAGCTTAGCATCAGGGTCCCACAATGAGCAGTTCTTC; CDR3: CASSLASGSHNEQFF
size: -; D: TRBD1; J: TRBJ1-4; V: TRBV18; DNA: TGTGCCAGCTCGCGACAGGGGACCCTTACTAATGAAAAACTGTTTTTT; CDR3: CASSRQGTLTNEKLFF
size: -; D: -; J: TRBJ1-3; V: TRBV6-6; DNA: TGTGCCAGCAGTGACCCGGCGGCGGGAAACACCATATATTTT; CDR3: CASSDPAAGNTIYF
size: -; D: TRBD1; J: TRBJ2-1; V: TRBV9; DNA: TGTGCCAGCAGCGTACAGCCGGACAGGGGGGGGCACCATGAGCAGTTCTTC; CDR3: CASSVQPDRGGHHEQFF
size: few; D: TRBD2; J: TRBJ2-3; V: TRBV7-2; DNA: TGTGCCAGCAGCGTAGGACTAGCGGGGGTCCTACGTACGCAGTATTTT; CDR3: CASSVGLAGVLRTQYF
size: -; D: TRBD1; J: TRBJ2-1; V: TRBV19; DNA: TGTGCCAGTAGTATAGATGGGACAGGTTTTCCCTACAATGAGCAGTTCTTC; CDR3: CASSIDGTGFPYNEQFF
size: -; D: TRBD2; J: TRBJ2-1; V: TRBV4-2; DNA: TGTGCCAGCAGCCAAGGTCTAGCGGGGGGTGGGCCCAATGAGCAGTTCTTC; CDR3: CASSQGLAGGGPNEQFF
size: -; D: -; J: TRBJ2-2; V: TRBV9; DNA: TGTGCCAGCAGCGTAGCGGGGGGCGGGACCGGGGAGCTGTTTTTT; CDR3: CASSVAGGGTGELFF
size: once; D: -; J: TRBJ2-5; V: TRBV6-5; DNA: TGTGCCAGCAGTTACGCGGCCGGTGGGACCCAGTACTTC; CDR3: CASSYAAGGTQYF
size: -; D: -; J: TRBJ1-1; V: TRBV7-2; DNA: TGTGCCAGCAGCTTCGCAGGCCAGAACACTGAAGCTTTCTTT; CDR3: CASSFAGQNTEAFF
size: few; D: TRBD1; J: TRBJ2-7; V: TRBV5-1; DNA: TGCGCCAGCAGCTCCGGGACAGGGGAGCAGTACTTC; CDR3: CASSSGTGEQYF
size: -; D: -; J: TRBJ2-7; V: TRBV7-2; DNA: TGTGCCAGCAGCTCTGAGGGCGGCTACGAGCAGTACTTC; CDR3: CASSSEGGYEQYF